Listed below are T cell receptor beta chains from one sample, sequenced in a study of cytomegalovirus exposure and HLA in healthy donors. Data came from immunoSEQ multiplex PCR; TCRdb stores just in-frame clones and leaves some out. Among under 300,000 clones, 75% to 90% were seen once, and the ten largest hold less than 4.5%. Sample: PBMCs. Receptors were obtained from a man in his forties in good health and CMV-seropositive. Each CDR3 is given with its conserved first and last residue. The order of the fields is D gene, clone size, J gene, V gene, CDR3 DNA, CDR3 protein. D genes are given only for firm matches. Expanded clones get a size class; other rows say once, few or many, or leave the size out.

>TRBD1|NA|TRBJ2-2|TRBV2
TGTGCCAGCAGTGAGGAACAGGGGAGCACCGGGGAGCTGTTTTTT
CASSEEQGSTGELFF
>NA|NA|TRBJ1-5|TRBV19
TGTGCCAGTAGTGTCCGGACACTAAGCAATCAGCCCCAGCATTTT
CASSVRTLSNQPQHF
>NA|once|TRBJ2-7|TRBV6-5
TGTGCCAGCTGCTACGTCAGGGTTGGATGGGAGCAGTACTTC
CASCYVRVGWEQYF
>TRBD2|NA|TRBJ2-7|TRBV4-1
TGCGCCAGCAGCCCCCTGGGGGAGGGTGACGAGCAGTACTTC
CASSPLGEGDEQYF
>TRBD1|NA|TRBJ2-7|TRBV19
TGTGCCAGTAGTAGCCCCTCGGGACAGGGTCCCTACGAGCAGTACTTC
CASSSPSGQGPYEQYF
>TRBD1|NA|TRBJ2-7|TRBV27
TGTGCCAGCACGACAGGGTCCTACGAGCAGTACTTC
CASTTGSYEQYF
>TRBD1|NA|TRBJ2-1|TRBV9
TGTGCCAGCAGCTCCCGACAGGGCTCCTACAATGAGCAGTTCTTC
CASSSRQGSYNEQFF
>TRBD2|NA|TRBJ2-3|TRBV13
TGTGCCAGCAGCTTTGGGACTAGCGGGTCCACAGATACGCAGTATTTT
CASSFGTSGSTDTQYF
>NA|NA|TRBJ1-2|TRBV2
TGTGCCAGCATGCTTCCTACTAACTATGGCTACACCTTC
CASMLPTNYGYTF
>TRBD2|once|TRBJ2-1|TRBV28
TGTGCCAGCAGTTTCCGGTCCTTTAGCGGGAACAATGAGCAGTTCTTC
CASSFRSFSGNNEQFF
>NA|NA|TRBJ1-5|TRBV2
TGTGCCAGCAGTGCGTCGAATCAGCCCCAGCATTTT
CASSASNQPQHF
>NA|NA|TRBJ2-7|TRBV15
TGTGCCACCAGCAGAGATTCTTTCAGGGTGGTCTACGAGCAGTACTTC
CATSRDSFRVVYEQYF
>TRBD1|NA|TRBJ1-1|TRBV6-6
TGTGCCAGCAGCCAGACAGGGGGCGGTGAAGCTTTCTTT
CASSQTGGGEAFF
>TRBD2|NA|TRBJ2-1|TRBV4-1
TGCGCCAGCAGCCAGCCAACTAGCGGGAGGGGAAATGAGCAGTTCTTC
CASSQPTSGRGNEQFF
>NA|NA|TRBJ2-7|TRBV2
TGTGCCAGCGGTGGAGCAAACGGGGACTCCCCACTTCCCTACGAGCAGTACTTC
CASGGANGDSPLPYEQYF
>TRBD2|NA|TRBJ2-1|TRBV5-4
TGTGCCAGCAGCTTGGAACTAGCGGACGCGGGCGGTGAGCAGTTCTTC
CASSLELADAGGEQFF
>TRBD2|few|TRBJ2-2|TRBV5-4
TGTGCCAGCAGCATAAAGAGCGGGAGGGCCTCCGGGGAGCTGTTTTTT
CASSIKSGRASGELFF
>TRBD2|NA|TRBJ2-2|TRBV10-1
TGCGCCAGCAGTGAGCGACTAGCGGGAGGGACGAACACCGGGGAGCTGTTTTTT
CASSERLAGGTNTGELFF
>NA|few|TRBJ1-1|TRBV6-5
TGTGCCAGCAGCCCTTGGGGCAATGAAGCTTTCTTT
CASSPWGNEAFF
>TRBD2|NA|TRBJ2-2|TRBV5-4
TGTGCCAGCAGCACACGGACTAGCAGGAACACCGGGGAGCTGTTTTTT
CASSTRTSRNTGELFF
>NA|NA|TRBJ2-1|TRBV19
TGTGCCAGTAGTGTTGGCGGCGGCGGATACTACAATGAGCAGTTCTTC
CASSVGGGGYYNEQFF
>TRBD1|NA|TRBJ1-2|TRBV7-9
TGTGCCAGCAGCTTAGAACAGGGGTTTGGCTACACCTTC
CASSLEQGFGYTF
>TRBD2|NA|TRBJ2-1|TRBV28
TGTGCCAGCGACGGACTAGCGGGAGGATGGAGTGAGCAGTTCTTC
CASDGLAGGWSEQFF
>TRBD1|NA|TRBJ2-6|TRBV6-1
TGTGCCAGCAGTGATTCTCTAGGGGGCGTGGGGGCCAACGTCCTGACTTTC
CASSDSLGGVGANVLTF
>NA|NA|TRBJ1-1|TRBV5-5
TGTGCCAGCAGCCCGGGAAGAGAGGAGAATATTTATAGGAACACTGAAGCTTTCTTT
CASSPGREENIYRNTEAFF
>NA|NA|TRBJ2-7|TRBV15
TGTGCCACCAGCAGAGATCAGGGTTCGGTGCAGTACTTC
CATSRDQGSVQYF
>NA|NA|TRBJ2-1|TRBV6-5
TGTGCCAGCAGTTACTCTTGGGCGCGGGCCAATGAGCAGTTCTTC
CASSYSWARANEQFF
>NA|NA|TRBJ1-1|TRBV28
TGTGCCAGCAGCCCGCCCTGGGGGCTAAGCACTGAAGCTTTCTTT
CASSPPWGLSTEAFF
>NA|few|TRBJ1-4|TRBV4-1
TGCGCCAGCAGCCAAGAGCGGGGTGGTAATGAAAAACTGTTTTTT
CASSQERGGNEKLFF
>TRBD1|NA|TRBJ2-7|TRBV27
TGTGCCAGCAGTTACCGGGACAGGGACTACGAGCAGTACTTC
CASSYRDRDYEQYF
>TRBD2|NA|TRBJ2-7|TRBV5-1
TGCGCCAGCAGCCCCCCGGGGCTAGACGGGACTACCCCCTACGAGCAGTACTTC
CASSPPGLDGTTPYEQYF
>TRBD2|once|TRBJ2-7|TRBV27
TGTGCCAGCAGTTTAAACGTTGGACTAGCGGGAGTTTACGAGCAGTACTTC
CASSLNVGLAGVYEQYF
>NA|NA|TRBJ1-5|TRBV4-1
TGCGCCAGCAGCCAAGGCCGACAGTACAATCAGCCCCAGCATTTT
CASSQGRQYNQPQHF
>NA|NA|TRBJ1-1|TRBV19
TGTGCCATTCGGTCTCTGAACACTGAAGCTTTCTTT
CAIRSLNTEAFF
>TRBD1|once|TRBJ2-7|TRBV28
TGTGCCAGCAGTTTATTTGGGACAGTACCATCTCCGGGATACGAGCAGTACTTC
CASSLFGTVPSPGYEQYF
>NA|NA|TRBJ2-2|TRBV9
TGTGCCAGCAGCGTAGTACAGAACACCGGGGAGCTGTTTTTT
CASSVVQNTGELFF
>TRBD1|NA|TRBJ2-7|TRBV11-2
TGTGCCAGCAGCAATCAAGGGGGACAGGGGGCTTACGAGCAGTACTTC
CASSNQGGQGAYEQYF
>NA|NA|TRBJ1-1|TRBV27
TGTGCCAGCACGGCTTTGGAGGGGATCCCGAACACTGAAGCTTTCTTT
CASTALEGIPNTEAFF
>TRBD2|NA|TRBJ2-5|TRBV5-4
TGTGCCAGCAGCCTGCCGGGGGGAGCCGCGGAGACCCAGTACTTC
CASSLPGGAAETQYF
>NA|NA|TRBJ1-1|TRBV2
TGTGCCAGCAGTTACAGTTTTAACACTGAAGCTTTCTTT
CASSYSFNTEAFF
>TRBD2|NA|TRBJ2-1|TRBV7-2
TGTGCCAGCAGCCCCGGGGGGGCTGAGCAGTTCTTC
CASSPGGAEQFF
>NA|NA|TRBJ1-5|TRBV11-2
TGTGCCAGCAGCTTAGAAAGGGGCCAGCCCCAGCATTTT
CASSLERGQPQHF
>NA|NA|TRBJ1-4|TRBV27
TGTGCCAGCAGTCCGTCGGGAGGCACTAATGAAAAACTGTTTTTT
CASSPSGGTNEKLFF
>NA|NA|TRBJ2-1|TRBV6-5
TGTGCCAGCAGTAGCCCGGGATACAATGAGCAGTTCTTC
CASSSPGYNEQFF
>TRBD2|NA|TRBJ2-1|TRBV5-4
TGTGCCAGCAGCTCCGGGACTAGCGGACAATTCAATGAGCAGTTCTTC
CASSSGTSGQFNEQFF
>NA|NA|TRBJ1-1|TRBV30
TGTGCCTGGAGTCTAGGGGGAACTGAAGCTTTCTTT
CAWSLGGTEAFF
>TRBD2|once|TRBJ2-3|TRBV7-2
TGTGCCAGCAGCTTAGGGCCGGGAGGGAGCACAGATACGCAGTATTTT
CASSLGPGGSTDTQYF
>TRBD1|NA|TRBJ2-7|TRBV11-3
TGTGCCAGCAGCTTAGATGCCCGGACAGGGGCAGAAGAGCAGTACTTC
CASSLDARTGAEEQYF
>NA|NA|TRBJ2-6|TRBV4-1
TGCGCCAGCAGCCAAGAAGGGGCCACTGGGGCCAACGTCCTGACTTTC
CASSQEGATGANVLTF
>NA|NA|TRBJ2-5|TRBV7-6
TGTGCCAGCAGCTTAGAGATCAGCGGACAAGAGACCCAGTACTTC
CASSLEISGQETQYF